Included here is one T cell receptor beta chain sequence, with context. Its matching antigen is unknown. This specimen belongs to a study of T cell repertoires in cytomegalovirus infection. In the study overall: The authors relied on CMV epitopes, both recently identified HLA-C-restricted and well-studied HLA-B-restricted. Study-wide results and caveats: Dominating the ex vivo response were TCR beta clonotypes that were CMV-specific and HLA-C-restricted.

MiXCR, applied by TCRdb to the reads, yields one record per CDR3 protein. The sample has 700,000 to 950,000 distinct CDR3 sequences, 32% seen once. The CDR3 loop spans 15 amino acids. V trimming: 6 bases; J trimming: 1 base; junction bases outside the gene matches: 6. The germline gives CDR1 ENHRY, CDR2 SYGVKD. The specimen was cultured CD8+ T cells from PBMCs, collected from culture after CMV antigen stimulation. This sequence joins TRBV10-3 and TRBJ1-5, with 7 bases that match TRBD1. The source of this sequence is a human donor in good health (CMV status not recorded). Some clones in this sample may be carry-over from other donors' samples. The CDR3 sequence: CAIRIIQGSNQPQHF. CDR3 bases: TGTGCCATCAGGATAATACAGGGGAGCAATCAGCCCCAGCATTTT.